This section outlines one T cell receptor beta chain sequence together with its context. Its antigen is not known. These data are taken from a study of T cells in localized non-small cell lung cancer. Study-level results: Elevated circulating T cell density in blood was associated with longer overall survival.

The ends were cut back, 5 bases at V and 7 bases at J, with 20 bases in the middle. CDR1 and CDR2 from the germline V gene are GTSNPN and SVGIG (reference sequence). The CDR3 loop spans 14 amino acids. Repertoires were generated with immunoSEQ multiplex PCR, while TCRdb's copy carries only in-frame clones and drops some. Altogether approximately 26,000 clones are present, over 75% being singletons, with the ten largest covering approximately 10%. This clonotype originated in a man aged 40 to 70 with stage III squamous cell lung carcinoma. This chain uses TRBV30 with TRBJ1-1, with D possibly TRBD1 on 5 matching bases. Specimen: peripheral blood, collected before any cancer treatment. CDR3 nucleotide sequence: TGTGCCTGGGACCGGGACCTCGGGGGGGGTGAAGCTTTCTTT. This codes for CAWDRDLGGGEAFF.